One sample yielded the 26 T cell receptor beta chains listed below, sequenced in a study of blood T cell repertoires in COVID-19. The data were produced by immunoSEQ multiplex PCR, yet TCRdb's version contains in-frame clones alone and is incomplete. The repertoire holds approximately 97,000 clones, with about 87% as singletons. The sample was peripheral blood. All receptors come from a human donor in a cohort sampled during active COVID-19.

V and J are TRBV6-6 and TRBJ2-5; 8 bases agree with TRBD1. This CDR3 region has 14 residues. The germline V gene has CDR1 MNHNY and CDR2 SVGAGI (reference sequence). V gave up 6 bases and J gave up 5 bases; unmatched junction bases: 8. CDR3: CASSRGQVGETQYF. The CDR3 region has the DNA TGTGCCAGCAGCCGGGGACAGGTTGGGGAGACCCAGTACTTC.

This chain uses TRBV3-1 (or the pseudogene TRBV3-2) with TRBJ2-3; no reliable D call. In germline, CDR1 is LGHDT, CDR2 YNNKEL (reference sequence). This CDR3 has 14 residues. Trimming pared 4 bases from V and 0 bases from J, leaving 8 bases between. Here the CDR3 reads CASSLRVSTDTQYF. In DNA form, the CDR3 reads TGTGCCAGCAGCCTCCGGGTCAGCACAGATACGCAGTATTTT.

The V call is TRBV3-1 (or the pseudogene TRBV3-2), the J call TRBJ2-7; the D gene is possibly TRBD1 (5 bases). The V gene's germline CDR1 is LGHDT and CDR2 YNNKEL (reference sequence). The length of the CDR3 is 15 residues. Trimming shortened V by 0 bases and J by 5 bases, and 14 bases separated the two germline ends. The chain's CDR3 is CASSQDLQGSDEQYF. The CDR3 nucleotides are TGTGCCAGCAGCCAAGATCTGCAGGGTTCGGACGAGCAGTACTTC.

The V call is TRBV5-5, the J call TRBJ2-2; D perhaps matches TRBD1 (7 bases). CDR1 and CDR2 from the germline V gene are SGHKS and YYEKEE (reference sequence). The CDR3 loop spans 15 amino acids. V lost 4 bases to trimming and J lost 4 bases, with 14 bases between them. The CDR3 sequence is CASSLAQGGTGELFF. CDR3 nucleotides: TGTGCCAGCAGCCTGGCCCAGGGGGGCACCGGGGAGCTGTTTTTT.

The V and J genes are TRBV18 and TRBJ2-2; 8 positions agree with TRBD2. Germline lookup yields CDR1 KGHSH and CDR2 LQKENI. The CDR3 sequence is 18 residues long. Trimming removed 0 bases from V and 4 bases from J; junction bases left unmatched: 10. The CDR3 protein is CASSPPNPTAGGTGELFF. The CDR3 DNA is TGTGCCAGCTCACCACCGAACCCTACTGCGGGAGGCACCGGGGAGCTGTTTTTT. Full variable domain (outside the CDR3, taken from reference TRBV18 and TRBJ2-2): NAGVMQNPRHLVRRRGQEARLRCSPMKGHSHVYWYRQLPEEGLKFMVYLQKENIIDESGMPKERFSAEFPKEGPSILRIQQVVRGDSAAYFCASSPPNPTAGGTGELFFGEGSRLTVL.

V gene TRBV10-3 combines with J gene TRBJ2-1; 9 positions agree with TRBD2. Trimming at V came to 7 bases and at J to 3 bases, leaving 22 bases not matched to a gene. Germline CDR1 and CDR2: ENHRY and SYGVKD. The CDR3 runs 20 residues. The CDR3 here is CAIKGGSSGAPLLLYNEQFF. The CDR3 bases are TGTGCCATCAAGGGGGGATCTAGCGGGGCACCCCTTCTCCTCTACAATGAGCAGTTCTTC.

The rearrangement links TRBV5-6 to TRBJ1-4; a possible D gene is TRBD1 (6 bases). V was clipped by 4 bases and J by 5 bases, with 18 bases between them. The CDR3 length is 16 residues. Germline V lookup: CDR1 SGHDT, CDR2 YYEEEE. The CDR3 protein is CASSIRGGVHNEKLFF. The CDR3 coding sequence is TGTGCCAGCAGCATCCGGGGGGGCGTTCACAATGAAAAACTGTTTTTT.

The V call is TRBV29-1, the J call TRBJ2-7; D gene ambiguous. The CDR3 runs 12 residues. Germline V gives CDR1 SQVTM, CDR2 ANQGSEA. V was shortened by 4 bases and J by 0 bases, with 7 bases between the two germline ends. CDR3 sequence reads: CSVVAGSYEQYF. In DNA, the CDR3 is TGCAGCGTTGTTGCCGGCTCCTACGAGCAGTACTTC.

The rearrangement joins TRBV7-9 to TRBJ2-6; 7 bases align to TRBD2. Germline CDR1 SEHNR, CDR2 FQNEAQ (reference sequence). This CDR3 is 16 amino acids long. J lost 2 bases, V lost 5 bases, and 6 bases had no gene match. The CDR3 loop is CASSPSGAPGANVLTF. In DNA form, the CDR3 reads TGTGCCAGCAGCCCCAGCGGGGCGCCTGGGGCCAACGTCCTGACTTTC.

In its sample, this clone was seen once. V usage is TRBV5-3 and J usage is TRBJ1-5; the D gene is possibly TRBD1 (5 bases). TRBV5-3 is treated as an ORF (open reading frame) with a function not yet certain. V lost 1 base and J 2 bases, leaving 10 bases between the germline ends. The CDR3 runs 15 residues. The CDR3: CARSLYAGGNQPQHF. Written as DNA, the CDR3 is TGTGCCAGAAGCTTGTATGCGGGGGGCAATCAGCCCCAGCATTTT.

The genes are TRBV7-9 and TRBJ2-7, with 7 nucleotides matching TRBD1. Germline loops: CDR1 SEHNR, CDR2 FQNEAQ (reference sequence). CDR3 length: 15 amino acids. J lost 5 bases, V lost 1 base, and 8 bases had no gene match. The CDR3 DNA reads as TGTGCCAGCAGCTTAGGAGGGGGCGGGTTGGACGAGCAGTACTTC. This gives the protein CASSLGGGGLDEQYF. Looking up the rest from reference TRBV7-9 and TRBJ2-7 gives the full variable domain: DTGVSQNPRHKITKRGQNVTFRCDPISEHNRLYWYRQTLGQGPEFLTYFQNEAQLEKSRLLSDRFSAERPKGSFSTLEIQRTEQGDSAMYLCASSLGGGGLDEQYFGPGTRLTVT.

The chain has TRBV21-1 and TRBJ2-7; the table's D call of TRBD2 was not tested on the DNA. TRBV21-1 is described as a pseudogene. There are 18 residues in the CDR3. The CDR3 nucleotides read TGTGCCAGCAGCAAAGAAGAGACTAGCGGGAGACCCGACTACGAGCAGTACTTC. It translates to CASSKEETSGRPDYEQYF.

This clone is a singleton in its sample. V usage is TRBV7-9 and J usage is TRBJ1-6; 10 bases are a match to TRBD1. The V gene's germline CDR1 is SEHNR and CDR2 FQNEAQ (reference sequence). V shed 3 bases, J shed 8 bases, and the junction held 1 base outside the gene matches. The CDR3 extends over 14 amino acids. CDR3: CASSLGTGDSPLHF. CDR3 DNA sequence: TGTGCCAGCAGCTTGGGGACAGGGGATTCACCCCTCCACTTT.

The gene calls are TRBV28 and TRBJ1-6; possibly TRBD1 for D (6 bases). Germline V lookup: CDR1 MDHEN, CDR2 SYDVKM. The CDR3 runs to 13 residues. Trimming removed 4 bases at V and 10 bases at J, with 11 bases between. This chain's CDR3 is CASSSGVGSPLHF. The CDR3 DNA reads as TGTGCCAGCAGTTCAGGGGTAGGGTCACCCCTCCACTTT. The full variable domain, its missing parts supplied by reference TRBV28 and TRBJ1-6, is DVKVTQSSRYLVKRTGEKVFLECVQDMDHENMFWYRQDPGLGLRLIYFSYDVKMKEKGDIPEGYSVSREKKERFSLILESASTNQTSMYLCASSSGVGSPLHFGNGTRLTVT.

The chain links TRBV21-1 to TRBJ2-7; the tabulated D call, TRBD2, remains unverified against the DNA. TRBV21-1 is a listed pseudogene. This CDR3 contains 20 residues. The CDR3 coding sequence is TGTGCCAGCAGCAAACTTGTGTCCCGATCGGGCGGGAGGAAGATCTACGAGCAGTACTTC. This codes for CASSKLVSRSGGRKIYEQYF.

The V gene is TRBV7-8, the J gene TRBJ2-2; 15 positions match TRBD2. V gave up 5 bases and J gave up 4 bases; unmatched junction bases: 5. The CDR3 totals 17 residues. Germline lookup yields CDR1 SGHVS and CDR2 FQNEAQ. CDR3 protein: CASSRTSGRAGTGELFF. CDR3 nucleotides: TGTGCCAGCAGCCGGACTAGCGGGAGGGCGGGCACCGGGGAGCTGTTTTTT.

The rearrangement joins TRBV12-3 or TRBV12-4 to TRBJ2-5; perhaps TRBD2 as D (6 bases). This CDR3 comprises 13 residues. Trimming shortened V by 5 bases and J by 5 bases, and 12 bases separated the two germline ends. This CDR3 is CASSIGSGETQYF. The CDR3 bases are TGTGCCAGCAGTATCGGGAGCGGTGAGACCCAGTACTTC.

As DNA, the CDR3 is TGTGCCAGCTCACCAAAGCAGGGTATTACAGATACGCAGTATTTT. Encoded protein: CASSPKQGITDTQYF. This chain connects TRBV18 to TRBJ2-3, with a weak D call TRBD1 (5 bases). V was trimmed by 2 bases and J by 3 bases, leaving 12 bases between them. Germline V gene lookup returns CDR1 KGHSH and CDR2 LQKENI. The CDR3 length is 15 residues.

This clone has more than one count but fewer than ten. This chain connects TRBV5-4 to TRBJ1-2, with 7 bases matching TRBD1. The V segment lost 2 bases and the J segment 4 bases; nucleotides outside the gene matches: 8. CDR3 length: 15 amino acids. Germline V gene data show CDR1 as SGHNT and CDR2 as YYREEE (reference sequence). The CDR3 DNA is TGTGCCAGCAGCTTCCGATCAGGGGGATTCTATGGCTACACCTTC. Encoded protein: CASSFRSGGFYGYTF.

The J gene is TRBJ2-7, the V gene TRBV28; 7 nucleotides agree with TRBD2. The CDR3 contains 13 residues. Per the germline V gene, CDR1 is MDHEN and CDR2 is SYDVKM. The V gene end was trimmed by 7 bases and the J gene end by 5 bases; junction bases not matched to a gene: 8. The CDR3 reads CASNGGSGNEQYF. For the CDR3, the DNA is TGTGCCAGCAATGGCGGGAGTGGCAACGAGCAGTACTTC.

The J gene is TRBJ2-2, the V gene TRBV6-5; D is ambiguous. The length of the CDR3 is 12 residues. Trimming cost V 6 bases and J 1 base, with 3 bases left between them. CDR1 and CDR2 (germline): MNHEY, SVGAGI. In DNA form, the CDR3 reads TGTGCCAGCAGCAGGAACACCGGGGAGCTGTTTTTT. This translates into CASSRNTGELFF.

The V and J genes are TRBV3-1 (or the pseudogene TRBV3-2) and TRBJ1-1; D unresolved. V lost 0 bases, J lost 1 base, and 6 bases lay in between. Germline V gives CDR1 LGHDT, CDR2 YNNKEL (reference sequence). There are 14 residues in the CDR3. The CDR3 DNA follows: TGTGCCAGCAGCCAAGATACAAGGAACACTGAAGCTTTCTTT. Protein sequence: CASSQDTRNTEAFF.

This clone came up once. The CDR3 sequence is CASSSSYFYEQYF. CDR3 DNA: TGTGCCAGCAGTTCCTCCTACTTCTACGAGCAGTACTTC. The chain recombines TRBV27 with TRBJ2-7; unclear D gene. V was trimmed by 4 bases and J by 3 bases, leaving 10 bases between them. Per the germline V gene, CDR1 is MNHEY and CDR2 is SMNVEV (reference sequence). The CDR3 is made up of 13 amino acids.

This clone was counted only a few times. A junction boundary mismatches the germline segment, possibly from a read error. This chain connects TRBV5-1 to TRBJ2-1; 12 bases agree with TRBD2. Germline CDR1 SGHRS, CDR2 YFSETQ. The CDR3 contains 12 residues. The DNA for the CDR3 is TGCGCCAGCACGACAGGACTAGCGGGACTACTCTTC. Translated, it gives CASTTGLAGLLF.

The J gene is TRBJ2-1, the V gene TRBV7-3, with 8 bases identical to TRBD2. With V trimmed by 1 base and J by 1 base, 9 bases remained unmatched. CDR3 length: 18 amino acids. CDR1 and CDR2 (germline): SGHTA, FQGTGA. The CDR3 sequence: CASSLRPFTSGSYNEQFF. CDR3 DNA sequence: TGTGCCAGCAGCTTAAGACCCTTTACTAGCGGTTCCTACAATGAGCAGTTCTTC.

The gene calls are TRBV20-1 and TRBJ2-7, with 12 positions matching TRBD2. Germline-derived CDR1 and CDR2 are DFQATT and SNEGSKA (reference sequence). This CDR3 comprises 14 residues. V shed 3 bases, J shed 10 bases, and the junction held 10 bases outside the gene matches. The CDR3 is CSASQGLAGHEQYF. CDR3 coding DNA: TGCAGTGCTAGTCAGGGACTAGCGGGCCATGAACAGTACTTC.